One sample yielded the 5 T cell receptor beta chains listed below, sequenced in a study of shared clonotypes between healthy human individuals. Sequencing was performed with immunoSEQ multiplex PCR; in TCRdb, only in-frame clones are kept and a portion is missing. The table shows approximately 1.5 million clones, with approximately 98% occurring only once. Sample: naive CD4+ T cells sorted from blood. The subset is: CD45RA+ positively selected. Receptors were obtained from a man aged 25-40 years in good health.

The chain is built from TRBV10-2 and TRBJ1-5, with a possible D match to TRBD1 (5 bases). From germline, CDR1 is WSHSY and CDR2 SAAADI. The CDR3 extends over 16 amino acids. The germline V and J ends were trimmed by 2 bases and 0 bases, with 11 bases remaining between them. For the CDR3, the DNA is TGCGCCAGCAGTGAGAATCCAGGGAATAGCAATCAGCCCCAGCATTTT. As protein: CASSENPGNSNQPQHF.

The chain combines TRBV7-2 with TRBJ1-2, with TRBD1 identical over 8 bases. After removal of 7 bases from V and 4 bases from J, the junction contained 8 bases not matched to a gene. The CDR3 loop spans 14 amino acids. CDR1 is SGHTA and CDR2 is FQGNSA in the germline V gene. DNA of the CDR3: TGTGCCAGCAATCCCGACAGGGGCTCCTATGGCTACACCTTC. It is translated as CASNPDRGSYGYTF.

The gene calls are TRBV30 and TRBJ2-2; no clear D. This CDR3 spans 12 amino acids. Between the trimmed V and J ends, which lost 4 bases and 5 bases, there was a span of 8 bases. Germline-derived CDR1 and CDR2 are GTSNPN and SVGIG (reference sequence). The CDR3 coding sequence is TGTGCCTGGACCGAACTTACCGGGGAGCTGTTTTTT. Amino acid sequence: CAWTELTGELFF.

The CDR3 DNA follows: TGTGCCAGCAGCTTAGGTTCACTAGTGGATACGCAGTATTTT. Translating gives CASSLGSLVDTQYF. The chain links TRBV11-3 to TRBJ2-3; perhaps TRBD2 as D (5 bases). The ends were cut back, 1 base at V and 6 bases at J, with 11 bases in the middle. The germline V gene has CDR1 SGHNT and CDR2 YENEEA. The CDR3 totals 14 residues.

This clone was detected only once. This rearrangement joins TRBV9 to TRBJ1-5; 7 bases match TRBD1. Unmatched junction bases numbered 7, after V lost 0 bases and J lost 7 bases. The CDR3 runs 15 residues. Germline CDR1 is SGDLS and CDR2 is YYNGEE. The CDR3 sequence: CASSVGDREGQPQHF. Here the CDR3 DNA reads TGTGCCAGCAGCGTAGGTGACAGGGAGGGACAGCCCCAGCATTTT.